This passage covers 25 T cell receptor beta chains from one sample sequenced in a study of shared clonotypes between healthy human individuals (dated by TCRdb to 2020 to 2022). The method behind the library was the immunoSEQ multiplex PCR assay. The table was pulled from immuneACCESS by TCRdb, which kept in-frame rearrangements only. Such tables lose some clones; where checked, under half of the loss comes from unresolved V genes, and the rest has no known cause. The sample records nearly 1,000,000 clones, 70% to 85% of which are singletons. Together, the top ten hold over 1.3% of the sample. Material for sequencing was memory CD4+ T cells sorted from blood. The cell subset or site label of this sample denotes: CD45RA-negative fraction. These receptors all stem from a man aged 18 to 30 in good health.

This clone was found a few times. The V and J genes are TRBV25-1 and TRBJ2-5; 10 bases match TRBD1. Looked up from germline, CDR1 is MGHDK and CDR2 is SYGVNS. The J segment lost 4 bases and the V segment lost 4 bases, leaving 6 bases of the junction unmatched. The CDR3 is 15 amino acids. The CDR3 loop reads CASSALGTGAETQYF. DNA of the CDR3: TGTGCCAGCAGTGCCCTCGGGACAGGGGCAGAGACCCAGTACTTC. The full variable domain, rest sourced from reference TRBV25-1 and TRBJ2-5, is EADIYQTPRYLVIGTGKKITLECSQTMGHDKMYWYQQDPGMELHLIHYSYGVNSTEKGDLSSESTVSRIRTEHFPLTLESARPSHTSQYLCASSALGTGAETQYFGPGTRLLVL.

CDR3 DNA sequence: TGTGCCAGCAGCTCAGGCCGGGTGTTGCATGGCTACACCTTC. This sequence encodes CASSSGRVLHGYTF. V gene TRBV7-9 combines with J gene TRBJ1-2; D unclear. This CDR3 is 14 amino acids long. The germline CDR1 and CDR2 sequences are SEHNR and FQNEAQ (reference sequence). Trimming cost V 4 bases and J 6 bases, with 15 bases left between them. Looking up the rest from reference TRBV7-9 and TRBJ1-2 gives the full variable domain: DTGVSQNPRHKITKRGQNVTFRCDPISEHNRLYWYRQTLGQGPEFLTYFQNEAQLEKSRLLSDRFSAERPKGSFSTLEIQRTEQGDSAMYLCASSSGRVLHGYTFGSGTRLTVV.

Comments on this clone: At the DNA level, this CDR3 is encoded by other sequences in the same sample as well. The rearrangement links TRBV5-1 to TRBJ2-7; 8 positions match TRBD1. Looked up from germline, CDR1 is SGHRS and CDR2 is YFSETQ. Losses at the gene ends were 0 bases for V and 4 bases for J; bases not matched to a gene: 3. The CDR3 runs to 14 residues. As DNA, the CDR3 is TGCGCCAGCAGCTTGGGGCAGGGGGCTTACGAGCAGTACTTC. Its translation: CASSLGQGAYEQYF.

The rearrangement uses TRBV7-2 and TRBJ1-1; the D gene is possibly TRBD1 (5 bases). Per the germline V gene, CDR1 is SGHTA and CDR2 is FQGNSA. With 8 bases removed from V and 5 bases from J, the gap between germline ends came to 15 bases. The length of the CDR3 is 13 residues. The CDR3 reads CASAPSGGTEAFF. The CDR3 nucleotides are TGTGCCAGCGCTCCATCGGGGGGGACTGAAGCTTTCTTT.

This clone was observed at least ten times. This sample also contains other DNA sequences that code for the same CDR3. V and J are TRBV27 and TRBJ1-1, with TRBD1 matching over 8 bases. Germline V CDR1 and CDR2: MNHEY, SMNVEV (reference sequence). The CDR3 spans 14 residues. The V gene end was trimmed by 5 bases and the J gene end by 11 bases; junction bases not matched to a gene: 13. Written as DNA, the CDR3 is TGTGCCAGCAGTCCCCCCGGCAGGGGGCGGAAGGCTTTCTTT. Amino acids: CASSPPGRGRKAFF.

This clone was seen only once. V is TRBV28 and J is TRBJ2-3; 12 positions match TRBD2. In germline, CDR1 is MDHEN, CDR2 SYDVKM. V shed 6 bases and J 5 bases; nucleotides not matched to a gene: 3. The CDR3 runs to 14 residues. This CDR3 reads CASRPGLAGDTQYF. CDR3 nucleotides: TGTGCCAGCAGGCCGGGACTAGCGGGAGATACGCAGTATTTT. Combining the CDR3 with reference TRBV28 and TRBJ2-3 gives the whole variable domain DVKVTQSSRYLVKRTGEKVFLECVQDMDHENMFWYRQDPGLGLRLIYFSYDVKMKEKGDIPEGYSVSREKKERFSLILESASTNQTSMYLCASRPGLAGDTQYFGPGTRLTVL.

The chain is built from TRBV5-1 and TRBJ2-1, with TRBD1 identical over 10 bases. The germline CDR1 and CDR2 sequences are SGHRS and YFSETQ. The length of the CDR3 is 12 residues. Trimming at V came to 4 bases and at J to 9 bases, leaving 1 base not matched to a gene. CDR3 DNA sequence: TGCGCCAGCAGCGGGACAGGGGCTGAGCAGTTCTTC. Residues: CASSGTGAEQFF.

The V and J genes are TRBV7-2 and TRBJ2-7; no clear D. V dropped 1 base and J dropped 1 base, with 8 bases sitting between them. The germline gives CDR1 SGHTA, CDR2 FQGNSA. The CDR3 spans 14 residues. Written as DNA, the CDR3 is TGTGCCAGCAGCTTAGAAAGAAAGTCCTACGAGCAGTACTTC. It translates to CASSLERKSYEQYF.

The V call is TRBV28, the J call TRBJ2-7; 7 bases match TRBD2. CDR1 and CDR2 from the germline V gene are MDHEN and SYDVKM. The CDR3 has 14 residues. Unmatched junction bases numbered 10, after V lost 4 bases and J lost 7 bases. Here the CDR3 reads CASSSGTTRAEQYF. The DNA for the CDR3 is TGTGCCAGCAGTTCTGGGACTACTCGCGCGGAGCAGTACTTC.

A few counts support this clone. CDR3 residues: CASQTGALPTNEKLFF. CDR3 in DNA: TGTGCCAGCCAGACAGGGGCCTTACCAACTAATGAAAAACTGTTTTTT. The chain has TRBV28 and TRBJ1-4; the match to TRBD1 covers 8 bases. CDR3 length equals 16 residues. Germline V CDR1 and CDR2: MDHEN, SYDVKM. V shed 8 bases and J 0 bases; nucleotides not matched to a gene: 8.

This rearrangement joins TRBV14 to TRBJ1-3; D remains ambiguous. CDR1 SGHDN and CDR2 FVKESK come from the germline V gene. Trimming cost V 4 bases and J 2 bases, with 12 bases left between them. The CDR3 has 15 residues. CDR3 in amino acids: CASSLNGPAGNTIYF. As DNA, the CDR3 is TGTGCCAGCAGCCTAAACGGACCGGCTGGAAACACCATATATTTT.

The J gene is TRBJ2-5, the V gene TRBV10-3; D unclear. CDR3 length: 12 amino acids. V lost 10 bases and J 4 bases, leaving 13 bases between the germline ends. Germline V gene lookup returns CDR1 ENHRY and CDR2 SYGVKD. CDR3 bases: TGTGCCAGCGCTCCTTTGGGAGAGACCCAGTACTTC. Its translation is CASAPLGETQYF.

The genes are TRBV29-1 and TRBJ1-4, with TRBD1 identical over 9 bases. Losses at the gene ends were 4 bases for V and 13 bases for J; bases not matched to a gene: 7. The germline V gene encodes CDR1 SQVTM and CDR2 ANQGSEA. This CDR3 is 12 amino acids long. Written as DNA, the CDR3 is TGCAGCGTTGCAAGGGACAGGGATGCACTGTTTTTT. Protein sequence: CSVARDRDALFF.

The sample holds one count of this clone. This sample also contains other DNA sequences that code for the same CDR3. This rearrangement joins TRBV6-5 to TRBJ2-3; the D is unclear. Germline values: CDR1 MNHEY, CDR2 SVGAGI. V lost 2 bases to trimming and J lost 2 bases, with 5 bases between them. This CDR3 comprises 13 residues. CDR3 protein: CASSYGPTDTQYF. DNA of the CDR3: TGTGCCAGCAGTTACGGACCCACAGATACGCAGTATTTT.

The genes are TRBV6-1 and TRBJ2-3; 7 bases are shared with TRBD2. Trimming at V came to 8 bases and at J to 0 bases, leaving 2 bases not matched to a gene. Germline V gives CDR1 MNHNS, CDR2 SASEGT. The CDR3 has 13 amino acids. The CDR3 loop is CASGRVSTDTQYF. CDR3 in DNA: TGTGCCAGCGGGAGGGTTAGCACAGATACGCAGTATTTT.

The CDR3 region is CASSSGQGDQKPQHF. The CDR3 DNA reads TGTGCCAGCTCGTCGGGACAGGGAGACCAGAAGCCCCAGCATTTT. V and J are TRBV18 and TRBJ1-5, with 9 bases lining up with TRBD1. The CDR3 runs to 15 residues. The ends lost 6 bases at V and 8 bases at J; junction bases unmatched: 11. The V gene's germline CDR1 is KGHSH and CDR2 LQKENI.

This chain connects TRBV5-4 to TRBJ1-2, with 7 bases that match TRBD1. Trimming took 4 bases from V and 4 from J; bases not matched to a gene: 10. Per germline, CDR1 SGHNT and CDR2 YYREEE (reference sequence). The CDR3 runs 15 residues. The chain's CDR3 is CASSMGDSRLYGYTF. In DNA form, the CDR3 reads TGTGCCAGCAGCATGGGGGACAGTAGACTCTATGGCTACACCTTC.

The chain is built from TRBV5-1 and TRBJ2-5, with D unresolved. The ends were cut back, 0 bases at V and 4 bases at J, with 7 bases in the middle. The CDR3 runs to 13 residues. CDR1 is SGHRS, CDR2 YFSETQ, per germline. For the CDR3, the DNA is TGCGCCAGCAGCTTGGCGACAACAGAGACCCAGTACTTC. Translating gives CASSLATTETQYF.

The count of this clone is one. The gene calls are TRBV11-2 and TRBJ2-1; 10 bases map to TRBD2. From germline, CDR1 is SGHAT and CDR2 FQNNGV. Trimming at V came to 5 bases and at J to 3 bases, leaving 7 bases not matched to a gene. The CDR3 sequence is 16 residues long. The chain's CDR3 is CASSVGLAVFYNEQFF. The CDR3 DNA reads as TGTGCCAGCAGCGTCGGACTAGCGGTGTTCTACAATGAGCAGTTCTTC.

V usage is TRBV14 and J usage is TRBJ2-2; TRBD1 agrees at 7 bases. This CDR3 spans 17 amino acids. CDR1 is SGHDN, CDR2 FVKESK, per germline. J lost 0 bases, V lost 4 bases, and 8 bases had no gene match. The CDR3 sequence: CASSLRSGGANTGELFF. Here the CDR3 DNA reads TGTGCCAGCAGCCTAAGATCAGGGGGAGCGAACACCGGGGAGCTGTTTTTT.

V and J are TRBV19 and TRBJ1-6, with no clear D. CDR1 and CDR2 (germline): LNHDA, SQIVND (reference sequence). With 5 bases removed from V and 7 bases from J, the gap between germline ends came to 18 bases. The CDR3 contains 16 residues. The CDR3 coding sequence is TGTGCCAGTAGTGAGGCTGTGAGGACGGGAAATTCACCCCTCCACTTT. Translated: CASSEAVRTGNSPLHF.

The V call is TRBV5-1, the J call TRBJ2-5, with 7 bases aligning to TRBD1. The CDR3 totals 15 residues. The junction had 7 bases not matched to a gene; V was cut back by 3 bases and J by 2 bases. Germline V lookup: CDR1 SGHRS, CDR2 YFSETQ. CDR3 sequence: CASSSQGYLQETQYF. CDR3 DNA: TGCGCCAGCAGCTCACAGGGGTACCTACAAGAGACCCAGTACTTC. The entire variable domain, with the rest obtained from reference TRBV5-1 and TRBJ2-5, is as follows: KAGVTQTPRYLIKTRGQQVTLSCSPISGHRSVSWYQQTPGQGLQFLFEYFSETQRNKGNFPGRFSGRQFSNSRSEMNVSTLELGDSALYLCASSSQGYLQETQYFGPGTRLLVL.

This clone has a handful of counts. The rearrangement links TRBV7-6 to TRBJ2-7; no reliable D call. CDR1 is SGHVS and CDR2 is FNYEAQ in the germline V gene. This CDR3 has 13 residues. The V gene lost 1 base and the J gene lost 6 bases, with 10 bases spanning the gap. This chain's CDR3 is CASSLGLTSEQYF. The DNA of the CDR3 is TGTGCCAGCAGCTTAGGGTTGACAAGCGAGCAGTACTTC.

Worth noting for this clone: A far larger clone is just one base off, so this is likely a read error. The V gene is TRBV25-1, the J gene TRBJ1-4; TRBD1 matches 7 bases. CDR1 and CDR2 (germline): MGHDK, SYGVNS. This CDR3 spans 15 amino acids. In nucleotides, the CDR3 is TGTACCAGCAGTGATAGAGACAGGGCGTACGAAAAACTGTTTTTT. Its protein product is CTSSDRDRAYEKLFF. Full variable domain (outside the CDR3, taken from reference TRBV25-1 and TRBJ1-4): EADIYQTPRYLVIGTGKKITLECSQTMGHDKMYWYQQDPGMELHLIHYSYGVNSTEKGDLSSESTVSRIRTEHFPLTLESARPSHTSQYLCTSSDRDRAYEKLFFGSGTQLSVL.

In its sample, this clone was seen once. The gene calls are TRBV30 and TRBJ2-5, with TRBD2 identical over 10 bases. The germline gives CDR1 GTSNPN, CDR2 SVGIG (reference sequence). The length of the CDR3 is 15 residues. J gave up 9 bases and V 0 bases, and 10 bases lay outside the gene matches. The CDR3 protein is CAWSVGSGGTRAQYF. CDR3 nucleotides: TGTGCCTGGAGTGTTGGTAGCGGGGGGACCAGGGCCCAGTACTTC.